These T cell receptor beta chains were read from a single sample in a study of OX40 agonist ivuxolimab in advanced cancers. Profiling relied on immunoSEQ multiplex PCR, and the TCRdb table lists in-frame clones only, not all of them. The table has 50,000 to 70,000 clones, over 80% seen once. This specimen was CD4+ or CD8+ T cells sorted from blood, taken in a trial of the OX40 agonist ivuxolimab. These receptor sequences come from an adult with an advanced solid tumor such as melanoma, head and neck, liver or kidney cancer. Each CDR3 is given with its conserved first and last residue. The D gene is left open where the match is weak. Some rows have no size entry. The others give once, few or many, or a class for an expanded clone.

J	size	D	V	DNA	CDR3
TRBJ1-2	NA	NA	TRBV6-5	TGTGCCAGCAGCCCCTCGGGAGTTGGGGGCTATGGCTACACCTTC	CASSPSGVGGYGYTF
TRBJ2-3	NA	TRBD2	TRBV19	TGTGCCAGTAGCCTAGCGGGGGGGCTTGCAGATACGCAGTATTTT	CASSLAGGLADTQYF
TRBJ1-2	few	NA	TRBV4-3	TGCGCCAGCAGCCTTAACCAGGGGACCTATGGCTACACCTTC	CASSLNQGTYGYTF
TRBJ2-1	once	NA	TRBV11-2	TGTGCCAGCAGCTTTGTAAGGGGCGCAGTGGGTGAGCAGTTCTTC	CASSFVRGAVGEQFF
TRBJ2-2	NA	NA	TRBV7-3	TGTGCCAGCAGCTTAGGAGGGCAACCAAACACCGGGGAGCTGTTTTTT	CASSLGGQPNTGELFF
TRBJ2-5	NA	NA	TRBV10-3	TGTGCCATCAGTGCCGGGGAGACCCAGTACTTC	CAISAGETQYF
TRBJ1-2	NA	NA	TRBV14	TGTGCCAGCAGCCAAAGACTAAAAAGGGGCTACACCTTC	CASSQRLKRGYTF
TRBJ1-2	NA	NA	TRBV7-7	TGTGCTAGCAGCTTATCGTATAGCTTATTTACTAACTATGGCTACACCTTC	CASSLSYSLFTNYGYTF
TRBJ2-1	NA	NA	TRBV12-2	TGTGCAAGTCGCTTAAGTTCTTGCGGCGGGGGGGTCAATGAGCAGTTCTTC	CASRLSSCGGGVNEQFF
TRBJ2-1	NA	NA	TRBV6-1	TGTGCCAGCAGTGAACAGGGAAGCTCCTACAATGAGCAGTTCTTC	CASSEQGSSYNEQFF
TRBJ2-7	NA	TRBD1	TRBV25-1	TGTGCCAGCAGTAGACAGGGCCCCTACGAGCAGTACTTC	CASSRQGPYEQYF
TRBJ1-5	NA	NA	TRBV6-5	TGTGCCAGCAGTTACTCGACGGCCGGGAATCAGCCCCAGCATTTT	CASSYSTAGNQPQHF
TRBJ1-4	NA	NA	TRBV7-2	TGTGCCAGCAGGGAAGGGGTTAATGAAAAACTGTTTTTT	CASREGVNEKLFF
TRBJ1-1	NA	NA	TRBV2	TGTGCCAGCAGGGGCCGGGAGGAGACTGAAGCTTTCTTT	CASRGREETEAFF
TRBJ2-5	NA	TRBD1	TRBV6-6	TGTGCCAGCAGAGACAGGGGGGAAGAGACCCAGTACTTC	CASRDRGEETQYF
TRBJ2-7	NA	TRBD1	TRBV6-5	TGTGCCAGCAGAAGGGACAGGGTCACCGACGAGCAGTACTTC	CASRRDRVTDEQYF
TRBJ2-5	NA	NA	TRBV6-5	TGTGCCAGCAGTTACCCCCGGGGGGCGGGAGAGACCCAGTACTTC	CASSYPRGAGETQYF
TRBJ2-1	NA	NA	TRBV7-8	TGTGCCAGCAGCCGATCGGACGGCTACAATGAGCAGTTCTTC	CASSRSDGYNEQFF
TRBJ2-6	once	NA	TRBV5-1	TGCGCCAGCAGCTTGTACAGTTCTGGGGCCAACGTCCTGACTTTC	CASSLYSSGANVLTF
TRBJ2-3	NA	NA	TRBV5-8	TGTGCCAGCAGCTGGGGCCGCGGGGCTGATACGCAGTATTTT	CASSWGRGADTQYF
TRBJ1-1	once	NA	TRBV7-7	TGTGCTAGCAGCTCTAACAGGAACACTGAAGCTTTCTTT	CASSSNRNTEAFF
TRBJ1-1	NA	NA	TRBV18	TGTGCCAGCTCGCCAGGACAGATGAACACTGAAGCTTTCTTT	CASSPGQMNTEAFF
TRBJ2-7	NA	NA	TRBV23-1	TGCGCCAGCAGTCAATCCGACTACGAGCAGTACTTC	CASSQSDYEQYF
TRBJ1-3	few	NA	TRBV19	TGTGCCAGTAGTCTCCAGACACGGGCCCTCTCTGGAAACACCATATATTTT	CASSLQTRALSGNTIYF
TRBJ1-6	NA	TRBD1	TRBV10-3	TGTGCCATAAGACAGGGCGAGTCACCCCTCCACTTT	CAIRQGESPLHF
TRBJ1-6	NA	TRBD1	TRBV5-5	TGTGCCAGCAGCTTGGGACAGGGGACTTTAGGGTCACCCCTCCACTTT	CASSLGQGTLGSPLHF
TRBJ2-3	NA	TRBD1	TRBV18	TGTGCCAGCTCATCCACAGGGGGCTCAAGCACAGATACGCAGTATTTT	CASSSTGGSSTDTQYF
TRBJ2-3	NA	NA	TRBV5-8	TGTGCCAGCAGCTTTGCGGGGTTGGCAGATACGCAGTATTTT	CASSFAGLADTQYF
TRBJ1-6	NA	NA	TRBV4-1	TGCGCCAGCAGCCAAGAAGAGGGGGACACCCGTGCTGGTTCACCCCTCCACTTT	CASSQEEGDTRAGSPLHF
TRBJ2-1	NA	NA	TRBV7-2	TGTGCCAGCAGCTTAGGGGCAGGGAGGAAGTTCTTC	CASSLGAGRKFF
TRBJ2-7	NA	NA	TRBV4-1	TGCGCCAGCAGCCCCCCGGACAGATACTACGAGCAGTACTTC	CASSPPDRYYEQYF
TRBJ1-3	once	NA	TRBV19	TGTGCCAGTAGCCCGCGGAGAGACTCTGGAAACACCATATATTTT	CASSPRRDSGNTIYF
TRBJ1-1	few	NA	TRBV11-3	TGTGCCAGCAGCCTTCGGGCAGGGCGGGACACTGAAGCTTTCTTT	CASSLRAGRDTEAFF
TRBJ1-3	NA	NA	TRBV6-5	TGTGCCAGCAGAACAGCCTCTGGAAACACCATATATTTT	CASRTASGNTIYF
TRBJ2-5	NA	TRBD2	TRBV19	TGTGCCAGTAGCATTAATGGCGGGGGAGGGGAGACCCAGTACTTC	CASSINGGGGETQYF
TRBJ1-1	NA	TRBD1	TRBV7-6	TGTGCCAGCAGTCCCGGGGGACAGGGGAGTGCTTTCTTT	CASSPGGQGSAFF
TRBJ1-1	NA	NA	TRBV5-6	TGTGCCAGCAGCACCCCAAAAAGGTCCGACACTGAAGCTTTCTTT	CASSTPKRSDTEAFF
TRBJ2-5	NA	NA	TRBV9	TGTGCCAGCAGCGTACCAGGACAACAAGAGACCCAGTACTTC	CASSVPGQQETQYF
TRBJ1-6	NA	NA	TRBV9	TGTGCCAGCAGCGTAGGACCAGACAGCAGCGATTCACCCCTCCACTTT	CASSVGPDSSDSPLHF
TRBJ2-1	NA	NA	TRBV11-3	TGTGCCAGCAGCCGGGACAATTACAATGAGCAGTTCTTC	CASSRDNYNEQFF